These 32 T cell receptor beta chains share one sample of origin, sequenced in a study of graft-versus-host responses after intestinal transplantation. Here immunoSEQ multiplex PCR was the method, and the copy in TCRdb shows in-frame clones only, minus some. The profile shows approximately 14,000 clones, about 33% of them singletons. Investigators plated roughly 200,000 CFSE-labeled responder cells together with roughly 200,000 irradiated stimulator cells labeled with violet dye. The sequences come from alloreactive CD8+ T cells from a mixed lymphocyte reaction culture, collected before intestinal transplant. Indicated subset: CFSE-low proliferating T cells sorted from roughly six-day pre-transplant mixed lymphocyte reaction (GvH or HvG direction). The receptor set was obtained from a human patient who received an intestinal transplant.

This clone has just a few counts. The chain is built from TRBV7-9 and TRBJ2-1, with 9 positions matching TRBD2. The CDR3 runs to 14 residues. Germline values: CDR1 SEHNR, CDR2 FQNEAQ (reference sequence). The trim removed 8 bases at V and 4 bases at J, leaving 6 bases unmatched. CDR3 sequence: CASAGGGAYNEQFF. The CDR3 DNA is TGTGCCAGCGCGGGAGGGGGGGCGTACAATGAGCAGTTCTTC.

The chain is built from TRBV7-6 and TRBJ1-2; TRBD1 matches 8 bases. There are 13 residues in the CDR3. Germline CDR1 SGHVS, CDR2 FNYEAQ. Trimming took 5 bases from V and 7 from J; bases not matched to a gene: 6. The DNA of the CDR3 is TGTGCCAGCAGCCTGACAGGGGTGGGTGGCTACACCTTC. Its protein product is CASSLTGVGGYTF.

This clone was detected a few times. The V call is TRBV7-9, the J call TRBJ2-7; 7 bases are shared with TRBD2. The V gene end was trimmed by 5 bases and the J gene end by 2 bases; junction bases not matched to a gene: 12. Germline V gives CDR1 SEHNR, CDR2 FQNEAQ (reference sequence). The CDR3 loop spans 16 amino acids. CDR3 amino acids: CASSTPLAVDTYEQYF. CDR3 nucleotides: TGTGCCAGCAGCACCCCCCTAGCGGTCGATACCTACGAGCAGTACTTC. The complete variable domain, with remaining parts taken from reference TRBV7-9 and TRBJ2-7, reads DTGVSQNPRHKITKRGQNVTFRCDPISEHNRLYWYRQTLGQGPEFLTYFQNEAQLEKSRLLSDRFSAERPKGSFSTLEIQRTEQGDSAMYLCASSTPLAVDTYEQYFGPGTRLTVT.

This chain joins TRBV18 and TRBJ2-7; maybe TRBD1 (5 bases). Per the germline V gene, CDR1 is KGHSH and CDR2 is LQKENI. The CDR3 has 14 amino acids. V was pared by 4 bases and J by 7 bases, with 17 bases between. The CDR3 nucleotides are TGTGCCAGCTCACGAAGACAGCTCGCAGGTGAGCAGTACTTC. Encoded protein: CASSRRQLAGEQYF.

V is TRBV29-1 and J is TRBJ2-1; TRBD1 aligns across 9 bases. Germline-derived CDR1 and CDR2 are SQVTM and ANQGSEA. The CDR3 contains 13 residues. V gave up 7 bases and J gave up 8 bases; unmatched junction bases: 9. CDR3 nucleotides: TGCAGCGGGGCCGGGACAGGGTTTGATGAGCAGTTCTTC. Encoded protein: CSGAGTGFDEQFF.

This clone was counted between two and nine times. This chain joins TRBV7-9 and TRBJ2-1; tentatively, D is TRBD2 (5 bases). The germline V and J ends were trimmed by 5 bases and 10 bases, with 15 bases remaining between them. There are 13 residues in the CDR3. Germline CDR1 is SEHNR and CDR2 is FQNEAQ (reference sequence). Here the CDR3 DNA reads TGTGCCAGCAGCCCCCCAGCGGCTGTGGAGCAGTTCTTC. Translation gives CASSPPAAVEQFF.

V and J are TRBV7-6 and TRBJ2-3; TRBD2 matches 7 bases. V shed 0 bases, J shed 2 bases, and the junction held 11 bases outside the gene matches. The CDR3 covers 18 residues. Germline V gene sequence: CDR1 SGHVS, CDR2 FNYEAQ. The CDR3 loop is CASSLAPQTGLNTDTQYF. DNA of the CDR3: TGTGCCAGCAGCTTAGCACCCCAGACGGGACTAAACACAGATACGCAGTATTTT.

CDR3 region: CASSYTGVFSAGELFF. CDR3 DNA sequence: TGTGCCAGCAGTTACACAGGGGTTTTCTCAGCCGGGGAGCTGTTTTTT. The chain has TRBV27 and TRBJ2-2; 7 bases are shared with TRBD1. The trim removed 4 bases at V and 6 bases at J, leaving 11 bases unmatched. There are 16 residues in the CDR3. The germline gives CDR1 MNHEY, CDR2 SMNVEV (reference sequence).

The chain is built from TRBV7-8 and TRBJ2-7, with TRBD1 identical over 9 bases. Germline CDR1 and CDR2: SGHVS and FQNEAQ. V was pared by 5 bases and J by 6 bases, with 8 bases of the junction left unmatched. This CDR3 contains 14 residues. The DNA of the CDR3 is TGTGCCAGCAGCCCGGGACAGGGTCATCTCGAGCAGTACTTC. This encodes CASSPGQGHLEQYF.

The chain links TRBV30 to TRBJ2-3, with D possibly matching TRBD2 (5 bases). The CDR3 totals 15 residues. The germline V and J ends were trimmed by 0 bases and 5 bases, with 15 bases remaining between them. Germline CDR1 is GTSNPN and CDR2 is SVGIG (reference sequence). The CDR3 DNA reads as TGTGCCTGGAGTGTACTAGGGTCAGGTAGAGATACGCAGTATTTT. It codes for CAWSVLGSGRDTQYF.

The sample holds a few counts of this clone. The chain carries TRBV27 and TRBJ1-1; unclear D gene. The length of the CDR3 is 13 residues. Trimming pared 3 bases from V and 2 bases from J, leaving 7 bases between. In germline, CDR1 is MNHEY, CDR2 SMNVEV (reference sequence). The CDR3 nucleotides are TGTGCCAGCAGTTTCTATACTAACACTGAAGCTTTCTTT. As protein: CASSFYTNTEAFF.

The chain recombines TRBV5-1 with TRBJ2-1, with D tentatively TRBD1 (5 bases). The germline CDR1 and CDR2 sequences are SGHRS and YFSETQ. This CDR3 is 15 amino acids long. V was cut by 2 bases and J by 7 bases, with 16 bases left in between. CDR3 bases: TGCGCCAGCAGCTTCGGTTGGGGCACGGTGAATGAGCAGTTCTTC. Protein sequence: CASSFGWGTVNEQFF.

This clone was recorded only once. The chain has TRBV7-9 and TRBJ1-2, with D tentatively TRBD1 (5 bases). V lost 0 bases and J 2 bases, leaving 7 bases between the germline ends. Germline CDR1 reads SEHNR; CDR2 reads FQNEAQ (reference sequence). The CDR3 totals 14 residues. The CDR3 DNA is TGTGCCAGCAGCTTAGCGACAGCCAACTATGGCTACACCTTC. Its protein is CASSLATANYGYTF.

For the CDR3, the DNA is TGTGCCAGCAGCTTAGCCTCCGGGACAGGATCCTACGAGCAGTACTTC. Translating gives CASSLASGTGSYEQYF. The genes are TRBV7-8 and TRBJ2-7, with TRBD1 matching over 8 bases. Per germline, CDR1 SGHVS and CDR2 FQNEAQ. The CDR3 covers 16 residues. Trimming at V came to 0 bases and at J to 1 base, leaving 5 bases not matched to a gene.

V is TRBV30 and J is TRBJ1-1, with D possibly being TRBD1 (5 bases). From germline, CDR1 is GTSNPN and CDR2 SVGIG (reference sequence). CDR3 length equals 13 residues. Deletions cut 3 bases from V and 1 base from J, with 9 bases between. In DNA form, the CDR3 reads TGTGCCTGGAGGTCGCAGGGGAACACTGAAGCTTTCTTT. It yields the protein CAWRSQGNTEAFF.

DNA of the CDR3: TGCGCCAGCAGCTGGACAGGGCCTCCCTACGAGCAGTACTTC. It is translated as CASSWTGPPYEQYF. The genes are TRBV5-1 and TRBJ2-7, with 8 bases lining up with TRBD1. The CDR3 has 14 amino acids. After removal of 3 bases from V and 2 bases from J, the junction contained 4 bases not matched to a gene. Germline lookup yields CDR1 SGHRS and CDR2 YFSETQ.

The rearrangement uses TRBV9 and TRBJ2-3; 9 bases match TRBD2. The CDR3 is 16 residues long. The trim removed 0 bases at V and 2 bases at J, leaving 4 bases unmatched. Germline V gene sequence: CDR1 SGDLS, CDR2 YYNGEE. CDR3 coding DNA: TGTGCCAGCAGCGTAGCGGGCGGGGGGGCCACAGATACGCAGTATTTT. Residues: CASSVAGGGATDTQYF.

By its share, this clone is medium-sized (0.01 to 0.1%). The genes are TRBV7-9 and TRBJ2-7; D is unclear. Trimming took off 3 bases at V and 2 bases at J, with 11 bases between the two ends. The germline CDR1 and CDR2 sequences are SEHNR and FQNEAQ (reference sequence). CDR3 size: 14 residues. Here the CDR3 reads CASSLVNSPYEQYF. CDR3 bases: TGTGCCAGCAGCTTGGTGAACAGCCCCTACGAGCAGTACTTC.

V gene TRBV27 combines with J gene TRBJ2-1; TRBD2 aligns across 8 bases. The trim removed 6 bases at V and 0 bases at J, leaving 7 bases unmatched. The CDR3 is made up of 16 amino acids. Germline CDR1 and CDR2: MNHEY and SMNVEV (reference sequence). The chain's CDR3 is CASRISGGNSYNEQFF. Written as DNA, the CDR3 is TGTGCCAGCAGGATCAGCGGGGGCAACTCCTACAATGAGCAGTTCTTC.

The chain recombines TRBV7-9 with TRBJ2-6, with 7 positions matching TRBD1. V dropped 1 base and J dropped 0; count of bases not matched to a gene: 6. The CDR3 sequence is 18 residues long. Germline V gives CDR1 SEHNR, CDR2 FQNEAQ (reference sequence). Written as DNA, the CDR3 is TGTGCCAGCAGCTTAGTTACAGGGACAGCCTCTGGGGCCAACGTCCTGACTTTC. Protein sequence: CASSLVTGTASGANVLTF.

The chain carries TRBV4-3 and TRBJ1-1; TRBD1 might be the D (5 bases). The germline gives CDR1 LGHNA, CDR2 YSLEER. This CDR3 is 15 amino acids long. V was clipped by 3 bases and J by 7 bases, with 18 bases between them. The CDR3: CASSHLGGDNDEAFF. CDR3 sequence (DNA): TGCGCCAGCAGCCACCTCGGGGGGGATAATGATGAAGCTTTCTTT.

The V gene is TRBV27, the J gene TRBJ2-2; D not resolved. With 3 bases removed from V and 2 bases from J, the gap between germline ends came to 7 bases. The CDR3 spans 14 residues. CDR1 is MNHEY and CDR2 is SMNVEV in the germline V gene (reference sequence). Written as DNA, the CDR3 is TGTGCCAGCAGTTTCGGGTCCAACACCGGGGAGCTGTTTTTT. Its translation: CASSFGSNTGELFF.

This clone has a handful of counts. The chain has TRBV4-3 and TRBJ2-2, with D perhaps TRBD1 (6 bases). CDR1 is LGHNA, CDR2 YSLEER, per germline. This CDR3 spans 17 amino acids. V lost 1 base and J lost 4, with 16 bases in between. CDR3 coding DNA: TGCGCCAGCAGCCAAGTCTCGGACAGAGGACCCACCGGGGAGCTGTTTTTT. Its protein product is CASSQVSDRGPTGELFF.

The rearrangement uses TRBV7-9 and TRBJ2-1; D perhaps matches TRBD2 (6 bases). The CDR3 has 13 amino acids. Germline V CDR1 and CDR2: SEHNR, FQNEAQ (reference sequence). Trimming removed 4 bases at V and 14 bases at J, with 18 bases between. DNA of the CDR3: TGTGCCAGCAGCTCGAGGGCTAGCGCCGAGGAGTTCTTC. Translating it yields CASSSRASAEEFF.

The rearrangement links TRBV27 to TRBJ2-4; TRBD1 might be the D (6 bases). This CDR3 spans 14 amino acids. The germline gives CDR1 MNHEY, CDR2 SMNVEV (reference sequence). V was clipped by 5 bases and J by 0 bases, with 8 bases between them. CDR3 coding DNA: TGTGCCAGCAGTCAGGGGCTAGCCAAAAACATTCAGTACTTC. Translating gives CASSQGLAKNIQYF.

The genes are TRBV7-6 and TRBJ2-7; TRBD1 agrees at 8 bases. V was clipped by 1 base and J by 2 bases; unmatched bases: 1. Germline V gene data show CDR1 as SGHVS and CDR2 as FNYEAQ. This CDR3 is 14 amino acids long. For the CDR3, the DNA is TGTGCCAGCAGCTTAGACAGGGGGACCTACGAGCAGTACTTC. This encodes CASSLDRGTYEQYF.

In its sample, this clone was seen a few times. The V gene is TRBV2, the J gene TRBJ2-7, with a possible D match to TRBD2 (6 bases). CDR3 length equals 15 residues. The germline V gene encodes CDR1 SNHLY and CDR2 FYNNEI. Trimming shortened V by 6 bases and J by 0 bases, and 15 bases separated the two germline ends. CDR3 in amino acids: CASSSAGGPSYEQYF. CDR3 DNA sequence: TGTGCCAGCAGCTCAGCCGGGGGTCCCTCCTACGAGCAGTACTTC.

The chain carries TRBV1 and TRBJ2-5; the table names TRBD2, a call not compared with the DNA. TRBV1 is recorded as a pseudogene. The CDR3 extends over 16 amino acids. CDR3 bases: TGCACCAGCAGCCAAGTGATTCTATACTTACAAGAGACCCAGTACTTC. The encoded protein is CTSSQVILYLQETQYF.

The genes are TRBV4-3 and TRBJ2-3; D is undetermined. Trimming cost V 0 bases and J 6 bases, with 10 bases left between them. The CDR3 has 14 amino acids. The germline V gene encodes CDR1 LGHNA and CDR2 YSLEER. The CDR3 loop is CASSQDPGWDTQYF. The CDR3 region has the DNA TGCGCCAGCAGCCAAGATCCAGGCTGGGATACGCAGTATTTT.

This clone was found a few times. The chain joins TRBV27 to TRBJ1-1, with 8 bases that match TRBD1. The CDR3 has 15 amino acids. CDR1 is MNHEY and CDR2 is SMNVEV in the germline V gene (reference sequence). Trimming removed 7 bases from V and 1 base from J; junction bases left unmatched: 8. The CDR3 reads CASTMGGTGNTEAFF. In nucleotides, the CDR3 is TGTGCCAGCACAATGGGAGGGACAGGGAACACTGAAGCTTTCTTT.

This clone has a handful of counts. The chain carries TRBV6-1 and TRBJ2-4; tentatively, D is TRBD1 (5 bases). Trimming pared 2 bases from V and 3 bases from J, leaving 17 bases between. The CDR3 spans 17 residues. Germline V gives CDR1 MNHNS, CDR2 SASEGT. Here the CDR3 reads CASSELRGRVSKNIQYF. CDR3 nucleotides: TGTGCCAGCAGTGAACTCCGTGGCAGGGTGAGCAAAAACATTCAGTACTTC.

The rearrangement joins TRBV7-8 to TRBJ2-7; 9 bases align to TRBD1. Germline V gives CDR1 SGHVS, CDR2 FQNEAQ. The ends lost 6 bases at V and 3 bases at J; junction bases unmatched: 6. CDR3 length equals 14 residues. In nucleotides, the CDR3 is TGTGCCAGCAGGCCCGGGACAGGGATCTACGAGCAGTACTTC. It translates to CASRPGTGIYEQYF.